This TCR beta chain was recovered during a study of T cell responses to AZD1222 COVID-19 vaccine (dated by TCRdb to the early 2020s). With respect to the entire study: AZD1222 recipients given second doses at about 4 weeks or at about 12 weeks were pooled, since spike-specific TCR depth and breadth were not found to differ between the two schedules. Trial participants were enrolled by age into subgroups of 18-55, 56-69 and 70-plus years, and 148, 28 and 57 TCR-sequenced participants, respectively, were included in these subgroups. A total of about 240 trial participants underwent TCR sequencing, of whom roughly 210 received two doses of AZD1222 and approximately 25 received two doses of the MenACWY control vaccine.

Broader findings and caveats from the paper: Nearly half of unique spike-specific TCRs reportedly recognized epitopes outside regions mutated in the B.1.351 and B.1.1.7 variants. The 56-69-year group was small, and its depth increase did not reach significance, likely because of low power. CD4 TCRs associated with the vaccine covered the entire spike protein, and the dominant responses were in regions 160-218 and 743-854. Because no samples from the day 14 peak response were available, repertoires could be characterized only after the peak T cell response. Most participants were white British and females outnumbered males, and the authors suggested that clonal diversity may have been underestimated. After two AZD1222 doses, spike-specific TCR breadth and depth were significantly higher than at day 0 and than in MenACWY recipients. Only six AZD1222 recipients were SARS-CoV-2 seropositive at baseline, limiting conclusions about previously exposed vaccinees.

Interpreted using the paper, the time point label stands for: baseline before first vaccination. Vaccinee samples came from UK trials COV001 and COV002, including a single-blind randomized controlled phase 2/3 trial of AZD1222 (ChAdOx1 nCoV-19) in healthy adults. For TCRbeta chain sequencing, PBMC samples from trial participants were taken at day 0 and at day 28 after the second dose. Counted from cysteine to phenylalanine, this CDR3 has 13 amino acids. Only the CDR3 DNA is retained, 39 bases long and in frame from the first base. Trimming removed 3 bases from V and 8 bases from J, leaving 10 bases between the germline ends. Via the germline V gene, CDR1 is SGHTA and CDR2 FQGNSA. The CDR3 regions of human TCRbeta chains were subjected to immunosequencing. In the original analysis: TCRs in the repertoires were compared against a reference library of SARS-CoV-2-specific TCRs that had been generated with the MIRA antigen-specificity platform. Breadth meant the fraction of unique TCRs that were SARS-CoV-2-associated, whereas depth meant the fraction of total T cells that were SARS-CoV-2-associated. Using the MIRA data, every spike-specific TCR was mapped to the spike region that the TCR reacted to and assigned to either a CD4 or a CD8 class. Log10-transformed breadth and depth values were compared by one-way ANOVA with Sidak's multiple comparisons tests. TCRdb re-hosts the immuneACCESS table, in-frame sequences only. Its copies lack some clones; in the studies checked, an unresolved V gene accounts for under half of them, and the cause for the rest is not known. The V and J calls and clone size were taken over from that table, and D and trimming were inferred from the DNA. The table for this sample lists 95,000 to 100,000 clones; approximately 90% of them were counted only once. About 1.5% of the sample is held by the ten biggest clonotypes.

For this clone: Its antigen is still unknown. Base qualities are not recorded, but no much larger clone differs from it by a single base.

This sequence originates from an adult in good health. The chain employs TRBV7-2 and TRBJ1-4, and TRBD1 may be the D gene, going by 5 matching bases. This sample comprised peripheral blood, obtained on day 0 of AZD1222 vaccination. The sequenced DNA is TGTGCCAGCAGCTTGAGCAGGGACGAAAAACTGTTTTTT. This yields the protein CASSLSRDEKLFF.